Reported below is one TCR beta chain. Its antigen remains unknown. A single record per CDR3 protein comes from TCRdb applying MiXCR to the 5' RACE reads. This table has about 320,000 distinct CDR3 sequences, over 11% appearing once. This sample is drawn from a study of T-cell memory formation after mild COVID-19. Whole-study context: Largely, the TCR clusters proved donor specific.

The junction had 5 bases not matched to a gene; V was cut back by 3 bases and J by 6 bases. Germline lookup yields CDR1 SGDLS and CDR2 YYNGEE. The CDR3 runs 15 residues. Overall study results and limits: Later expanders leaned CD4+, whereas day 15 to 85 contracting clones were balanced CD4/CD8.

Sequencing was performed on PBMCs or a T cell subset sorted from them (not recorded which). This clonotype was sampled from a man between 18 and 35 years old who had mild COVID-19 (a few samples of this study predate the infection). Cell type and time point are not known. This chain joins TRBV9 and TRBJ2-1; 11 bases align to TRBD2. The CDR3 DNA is TGTGCCAGCAGCGAGCCCCTAGCGGGGGGCAATGAGCAGTTCTTC. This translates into CASSEPLAGGNEQFF. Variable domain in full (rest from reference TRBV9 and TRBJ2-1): DSGVTQTPKHLITATGQRVTLRCSPRSGDLSVYWYQQSLDQGLQFLIQYYNGEERAKGNILERFSAQQFPDLHSELNLSSLELGDSALYFCASSEPLAGGNEQFFGPGTRLTVL.